This T cell receptor beta chain was sequenced for a study of cytotoxic CD8 clonotypes in ibrutinib-treated CLL. Germline CDR1 and CDR2: MNHNS and SASEGT. V was trimmed by 6 bases and J by 6 bases, leaving 16 bases between them. The CDR3 is 14 amino acids. A 1 in 200,000 to 1 in 1 million T cell depth was the sequencing target. Sequenced by immunoSEQ multiplex PCR; TCRdb stores in-frame clones only, minus some. The table has tens of thousands of clones, approximately 60% seen once. The count of this clone is one. The TCR comes from a human donor with chronic lymphocytic leukemia. The chain combines TRBV6-1 with TRBJ2-3; possibly TRBD1 for D (6 bases). The specimen was PBMCs, collected after 24 months of ibrutinib treatment. Written as DNA, the CDR3 is TGTGCCAGCAGCGGGACATTTCTCTGGGATACGCAGTATTTT. It yields the protein CASSGTFLWDTQYF.